The clone carrying this TCR beta chain was counted only a few times. What it binds is not known. The method was immunoSEQ multiplex PCR; TCRdb's version includes in-frame clones alone and lacks a portion of them. The repertoire has around 100,000 clones, roughly 77% of them found once; the top ten carry about 3.5%. The sample originates from a study of radiotherapy plus CTLA-4 blockade in lung cancer. Study-wide background: For 18% of patients, objective responses occurred, and 30% to 35% had disease control. Whole-study findings and limits: Radiotherapy plus ipilimumab was followed by expansion in blood of tumor-derived TCR clones.

The CDR3 is made up of 16 amino acids. Per germline, CDR1 LGHNA and CDR2 YSLEER. With 4 bases clipped from V and 5 bases from J, the junction kept 12 bases outside the gene matches. The sample was peripheral blood, taken from a patient treated with radiotherapy plus ipilimumab. This clonotype originated in a human donor with non-small cell lung cancer that progressed on radiotherapy plus ipilimumab. Some clones in this sample may be carry-over from other donors' samples. The gene calls are TRBV4-3 and TRBJ2-7; 9 bases line up with TRBD2. This CDR3 reads CASSRMFGGGGDEQYF. The DNA for the CDR3 is TGCGCCAGCAGCCGCATGTTTGGCGGGGGGGGAGACGAGCAGTACTTC.